This T cell receptor (beta chain) was obtained from a study of a mutant IDH1 vaccine in newly diagnosed glioma. Study-wide context: Most had both radiotherapy and temozolomide beforehand; others had only one.

Germline V gives CDR1 SGHTA, CDR2 FQGNSA. CDR3 length: 15 amino acids. V was pared by 1 base and J by 4 bases, with 2 bases of the junction left unmatched. On this clone itself: As yet, its antigen is unknown.

Assay used: immunoSEQ multiplex PCR; TCRdb lists only in-frame clones, some missing. The sample lists 35,000 to 45,000 clones; roughly 84% were seen once. Specified time point: week 35, safety follow-up. A single vaccine dose contained 300 ug of mutant IDH1 20-mer peptide, and topical imiquimod was used with it. The material sequenced was PBMCs, taken from a glioma patient whose treatment included an IDH1 peptide vaccine. The chain employs TRBV7-2 and TRBJ2-2; 8 bases map to TRBD2. The sequence derives from a woman between 45 and 60 years old with glioma. The CDR3 loop is CASSLGLAGTGELFF. CDR3 DNA sequence: TGTGCCAGCAGCTTAGGTCTAGCGGGCACCGGGGAGCTGTTTTTT. Looking up the rest from reference TRBV7-2 and TRBJ2-2 gives the full variable domain: GAGVSQSPSNKVTEKGKDVELRCDPISGHTALYWYRQSLGQGLEFLIYFQGNSAPDKSGLPSDRFSAERTGGSVSTLTIQRTQQEDSAVYLCASSLGLAGTGELFFGEGSRLTVL.